Listed below are T cell receptor beta chains from one sample, sequenced in a study of response to subunit inactivated influenza vaccine. TCRdb reprocessed the RT-PCR reads via MiXCR and lists one record per CDR3 protein. The data contain 500,000 to 650,000 distinct CDR3 sequences, around 8% of them singletons. The sample was PBMCs from blood, taken around 2 years after vaccination. Receptors were obtained from a man aged 50 to 69 who received an inactivated influenza vaccine. Each CDR3 is given with its conserved first and last residue. A D gene is named only where the DNA matches it firmly. Part of the rows lack a size; the others show once, few, many or a class for expanded clones.

TRBD2	few	TRBV15	TRBJ2-1	18	CATSSPEGAGIPIGEQFF	TGTGCCACCAGCAGTCCTGAGGGAGCGGGGATCCCAATAGGTGAGCAGTTCTTC
NA	many	TRBV11-2	TRBJ2-5	15	CASSLVGGRGETQYF	TGTGCCAGCAGCTTAGTGGGGGGTCGGGGAGAGACCCAGTACTTC
NA	NA	TRBV5-6	TRBJ1-3	15	CASSGSRVSGNTIYF	TGTGCCAGCAGCGGATCACGGGTCTCTGGAAACACCATATATTTT
NA	many	TRBV27	TRBJ2-1	13	CASSLVARNEQFF	TGTGCCAGCAGTTTAGTGGCCAGGAATGAGCAGTTCTTC
NA	few	TRBV6-5	TRBJ1-3	14	CASRYGGGGNTIYF	TGTGCCAGCAGATACGGGGGTGGCGGAAACACCATATATTTT
NA	NA	TRBV3-1	TRBJ2-2	15	CASSQSGVNTGELFF	TGTGCCAGCAGCCAATCCGGGGTGAACACCGGGGAGCTGTTTTTT
TRBD2	many	TRBV29-1	TRBJ2-1	16	CSVELLAGGVYNEQFF	TGCAGCGTTGAGCTCTTAGCGGGCGGTGTCTACAATGAGCAGTTCTTC
TRBD2	few	TRBV7-2	TRBJ2-3	15	CASRGGLAGGNTQYF	TGTGCCAGCAGAGGTGGACTAGCGGGCGGTAATACGCAGTATTTT
NA	NA	TRBV5-1	TRBJ2-3	14	CASSLGTPGDTQYF	TGCGCCAGCAGCTTGGGTACCCCCGGGGATACGCAGTATTTT
TRBD1	NA	TRBV20-1	TRBJ1-1	14	CSARATGGNTEAFF	TGCAGTGCTAGAGCTACAGGGGGGAACACTGAAGCTTTCTTT